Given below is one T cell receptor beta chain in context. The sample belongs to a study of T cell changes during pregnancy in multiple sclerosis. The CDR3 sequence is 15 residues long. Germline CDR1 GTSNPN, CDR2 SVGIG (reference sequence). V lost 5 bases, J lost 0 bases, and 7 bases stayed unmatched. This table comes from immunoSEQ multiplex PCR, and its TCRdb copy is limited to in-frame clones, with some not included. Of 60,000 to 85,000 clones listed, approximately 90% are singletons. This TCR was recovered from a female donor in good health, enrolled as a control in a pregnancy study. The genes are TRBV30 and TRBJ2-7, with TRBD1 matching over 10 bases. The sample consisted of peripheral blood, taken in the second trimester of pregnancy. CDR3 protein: CAWAAGTGDSYEQYF. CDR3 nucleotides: TGTGCCTGGGCTGCCGGGACAGGGGACTCCTACGAGCAGTACTTC.